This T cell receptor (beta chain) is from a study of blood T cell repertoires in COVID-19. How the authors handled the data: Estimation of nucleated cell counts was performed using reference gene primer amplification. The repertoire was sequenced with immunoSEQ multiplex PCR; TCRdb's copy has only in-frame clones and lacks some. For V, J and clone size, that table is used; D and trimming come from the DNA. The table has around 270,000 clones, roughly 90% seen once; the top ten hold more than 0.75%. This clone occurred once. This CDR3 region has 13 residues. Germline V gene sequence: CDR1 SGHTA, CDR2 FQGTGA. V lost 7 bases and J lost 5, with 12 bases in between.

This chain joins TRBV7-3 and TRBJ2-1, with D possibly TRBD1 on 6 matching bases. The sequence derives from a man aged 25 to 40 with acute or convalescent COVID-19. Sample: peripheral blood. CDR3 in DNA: TGTGCCAGCAAGATTCCAGGGGACAATGAGCAGTTCTTC. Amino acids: CASKIPGDNEQFF.